Listed below are T cell receptor beta chains from one sample, sequenced in a study of T cell responses to AZD1222 COVID-19 vaccine. The repertoire was sequenced with immunoSEQ multiplex PCR; TCRdb's copy has only in-frame clones and lacks some. Among about 150,000 clones, 90% to 95% were seen once, and the ten largest hold roughly 5%. This specimen was peripheral blood, taken on day 0 of AZD1222 vaccination. All receptors derive from an adult in good health. The CDR3 runs from the conserved cysteine through the conserved F or W. The D gene is left open where the match is weak. Not all rows give a size; the values are once, few, many and, for expanded clones, a class.

V gene	clone size	D gene	J gene	CDR3 protein	CDR3 DNA
TRBV5-6	-	-	TRBJ1-6	CASSSAVRNSPLHF	TGTGCCAGCAGCTCGGCCGTCCGTAATTCACCCCTCCACTTT
TRBV10-3	-	-	TRBJ1-1	CAIAAGGNTEAFF	TGTGCCATCGCCGCTGGGGGGAACACTGAAGCTTTCTTT
TRBV25-1	-	TRBD1	TRBJ1-6	CASSLFTGAYNSPLHF	TGTGCCAGCAGTTTGTTTACAGGGGCCTATAATTCACCCCTCCACTTT
TRBV4-3	-	-	TRBJ1-6	CASSQDLSRVGLNSPLHF	TGCGCCAGCAGCCAAGATTTGTCCAGGGTTGGGTTAAATTCACCCCTCCACTTT
TRBV27	-	-	TRBJ1-4	CASRVGLNEKLFF	TGTGCCAGCAGGGTAGGACTCAATGAAAAACTGTTTTTT
TRBV3-1/TRBV3-2	-	-	TRBJ1-1	CASSSRTRNTEAFF	TGTGCCAGCAGCTCTCGGACAAGGAACACTGAAGCTTTCTTT
TRBV7-9	-	-	TRBJ2-2	CASSLAGNTGELFF	TGTGCCAGCAGTTTGGCAGGGAACACCGGGGAGCTGTTTTTT
TRBV4-3	-	TRBD1	TRBJ2-7	CASSPSISGTGQYEQYF	TGCGCCAGCAGCCCAAGTATATCTGGGACAGGGCAGTACGAGCAGTACTTC
TRBV3-1/TRBV3-2	once	TRBD1	TRBJ1-2	CASSQGYRGLNGYTF	TGTGCCAGCAGCCAAGGGTACAGGGGGCTGAATGGCTACACCTTC
TRBV5-5	once	-	TRBJ2-7	CASSLGGGGYEQYF	TGTGCCAGCAGCTTGGGAGGGGGAGGCTACGAGCAGTACTTC
TRBV13	-	-	TRBJ1-1	CASSLGWDSGDGEAFF	TGTGCCAGCAGCTTAGGGTGGGACTCGGGGGATGGTGAAGCTTTCTTT
TRBV28	-	-	TRBJ2-7	CASSLPVASSYEQYF	TGTGCCAGCAGTTTACCCGTAGCGTCCTCCTACGAGCAGTACTTC
TRBV9	-	-	TRBJ2-1	CASSPQGNSYNEQFF	TGTGCCAGCAGCCCCCAGGGTAACTCCTACAATGAGCAGTTCTTC
TRBV5-4	-	TRBD2	TRBJ2-7	CASSRPSGRDSYEQYF	TGTGCCAGCAGCCGCCCTAGCGGGAGGGACTCCTACGAGCAGTACTTC
TRBV7-2	-	-	TRBJ1-5	CASSLSRNSNQPQHF	TGTGCCAGCAGCTTAAGCAGGAATAGCAATCAGCCCCAGCATTTT
TRBV5-6	-	-	TRBJ1-5	CASSFGRGYQPQHF	TGTGCCAGCAGCTTTGGGAGGGGATATCAGCCCCAGCATTTT
TRBV28	-	TRBD2	TRBJ2-4	CASSFSPLAGGGDIQYF	TGTGCCAGCAGTTTTTCCCCGCTAGCGGGAGGGGGGGACATTCAGTACTTC
TRBV9	-	-	TRBJ2-7	CASSDGTRGPYEQYF	TGTGCCAGCAGCGACGGGACTAGGGGGCCTTACGAGCAGTACTTC
TRBV6-5	-	-	TRBJ2-1	CASSTLNNEQFF	TGTGCCAGCAGTACACTCAACAATGAGCAGTTCTTC
TRBV6-1	-	-	TRBJ1-3	CASSGTRDWSSGNTIYF	TGTGCCAGCAGTGGAACCCGGGACTGGAGCTCTGGAAACACCATATATTTT
TRBV5-6	-	TRBD1	TRBJ2-1	CASSLLDREVHEQFF	TGTGCCAGCAGCTTGTTGGACAGGGAGGTGCATGAGCAGTTCTTC
TRBV2	-	-	TRBJ2-3	CALTSGTHARTDTQYF	TGTGCCTTAACCTCCGGGACCCACGCGCGCACAGATACGCAGTATTTT
TRBV4-1	-	TRBD2	TRBJ2-7	CASSLYPGTSGRAYEQYF	TGCGCCAGCAGCCTTTACCCTGGGACTAGCGGGAGGGCATACGAGCAGTACTTC
TRBV7-2	-	-	TRBJ2-2	CASSQTINTGELFF	TGTGCCAGCAGTCAGACTATTAACACCGGGGAGCTGTTTTTT
TRBV7-9	few	-	TRBJ2-1	CASSLVVGAYNEQFF	TGTGCCAGCAGCTTAGTCGTAGGCGCCTACAATGAGCAGTTCTTC
TRBV14	-	-	TRBJ1-1	CASSPIGPNTEAFF	TGTGCCAGCAGCCCCATAGGACCGAACACTGAAGCTTTCTTT
TRBV19	-	-	TRBJ2-3	CASSIQGKGTDTQYF	TGTGCCAGTAGTATTCAGGGCAAAGGCACAGATACGCAGTATTTT
TRBV30	-	-	TRBJ1-3	CAWNADSGNTIYF	TGTGCCTGGAACGCCGACTCTGGAAACACCATATATTTT
TRBV18	-	-	TRBJ2-5	CASSQMDTFQETQYF	TGTGCCAGCTCACAGATGGACACCTTCCAAGAGACCCAGTACTTC
TRBV6-6	-	-	TRBJ1-1	CASRMGDLGTEAFF	TGTGCCAGCAGGATGGGGGACCTGGGCACTGAAGCTTTCTTT
TRBV27	-	-	TRBJ2-5	CASSHAPTSAGETQYF	TGTGCCAGCAGCCACGCACCGACGTCCGCGGGGGAGACCCAGTACTTC
TRBV4-1	-	-	TRBJ1-5	CASSQVGYSNQPQHF	TGCGCCAGCAGCCAAGTGGGTTATAGCAATCAGCCCCAGCATTTT
TRBV6-1	-	-	TRBJ2-2	CASSEGWAGTGELFF	TGTGCCAGCAGTGAAGGGTGGGCTGGCACCGGGGAGCTGTTTTTT
TRBV6-5	-	-	TRBJ2-3	CASSFLGTTDTQYF	TGTGCCAGCAGCTTCCTCGGGACCACAGATACGCAGTATTTT
TRBV5-4	-	-	TRBJ2-5	CASSYSFQETQYF	TGTGCCAGCAGCTACAGTTTCCAAGAGACCCAGTACTTC
TRBV14	-	-	TRBJ1-1	CASSQDGIRAFF	TGTGCCAGCAGCCAAGATGGGATAAGGGCTTTCTTT
TRBV7-2	-	-	TRBJ2-7	CASSVVTGYYEQYF	TGTGCCAGCAGCGTGGTTACAGGGTACTACGAGCAGTACTTC
TRBV12-3/TRBV12-4	-	-	TRBJ1-2	CASSLGPGGYTF	TGTGCCAGCAGTTTAGGCCCGGGAGGCTACACCTTC
TRBV4-1	-	-	TRBJ2-7	CASSQEAGLITYEQYF	TGCGCCAGCAGCCAAGAGGCAGGGCTAATAACCTACGAGCAGTACTTC
TRBV6-5	-	-	TRBJ2-3	CASSYSDRTDTQYF	TGTGCCAGCAGTTACTCGGATCGCACAGATACGCAGTATTTT
TRBV6-2/TRBV6-3	-	TRBD1	TRBJ2-7	CASSRPGGLSYEQYF	TGTGCCAGCAGTCGCCCAGGGGGCCTCTCCTACGAGCAGTACTTC
TRBV3-1/TRBV3-2	-	-	TRBJ1-1	CASSQQGRNTEAFF	TGTGCCAGCAGCCAGCAGGGGCGGAACACTGAAGCTTTCTTT